Presented here are 4 T cell receptor beta chains from one specimen sequenced in a study of radiotherapy plus CTLA-4 blockade in lung cancer. Using immunoSEQ multiplex PCR, the repertoire was profiled, and TCRdb retains in-frame clones only, with some absent. The table includes some 37,000 clones, around 70% detected once. This material consisted of peripheral blood, taken from a patient treated with radiotherapy plus ipilimumab. The receptor set was obtained from a human donor with non-small cell lung cancer who had stable disease on radiotherapy plus ipilimumab.

This chain links TRBV9 with TRBJ1-6, with TRBD1 matching 9 bases. CDR3 length: 16 amino acids. The J segment lost 9 bases and the V segment lost 3 bases, leaving 10 bases of the junction unmatched. Germline V CDR1 and CDR2: SGDLS, YYNGEE. CDR3 in amino acids: CASSGADRGSGSPLHF. DNA for the CDR3: TGTGCCAGCAGCGGTGCGGACAGGGGATCGGGTTCACCCCTCCACTTT.

This clone was found a few times. V gene TRBV5-1 combines with J gene TRBJ1-1; tentative D call: TRBD1 (5 bases). Looked up from germline, CDR1 is SGHRS and CDR2 is YFSETQ. The CDR3 is 16 residues long. The V end was cut by 0 bases, the J end by 1 base, with 13 bases between. As DNA, the CDR3 is TGCGCCAGCAGCTTGGAAGATCGGGGGGAGAACACTGAAGCTTTCTTT. Protein product: CASSLEDRGENTEAFF. Based on the CDR3 plus reference TRBV5-1 and TRBJ1-1, the full variable domain is KAGVTQTPRYLIKTRGQQVTLSCSPISGHRSVSWYQQTPGQGLQFLFEYFSETQRNKGNFPGRFSGRQFSNSRSEMNVSTLELGDSALYLCASSLEDRGENTEAFFGQGTRLTVV.

This chain uses TRBV18 with TRBJ2-5; 7 positions match TRBD1. CDR1 and CDR2 from the germline V gene are KGHSH and LQKENI. This CDR3 has 14 residues. V trimming: 4 bases; J trimming: 3 bases; junction bases outside the gene matches: 5. CDR3 in DNA: TGTGCCAGCTCACACGCCGGGACAGAAGAGACCCAGTACTTC. Protein sequence: CASSHAGTEETQYF.

The rearrangement joins TRBV14 to TRBJ2-1; 9 positions agree with TRBD2. The CDR3 is 16 amino acids. The germline CDR1 and CDR2 sequences are SGHDN and FVKESK. V was pared by 4 bases and J by 9 bases, with 13 bases of the junction left unmatched. In DNA, the CDR3 is TGTGCCAGCAGCCCCCCGTTGGCGGGGGGGAGGAGTGAGCAGTTCTTC. This encodes CASSPPLAGGRSEQFF.